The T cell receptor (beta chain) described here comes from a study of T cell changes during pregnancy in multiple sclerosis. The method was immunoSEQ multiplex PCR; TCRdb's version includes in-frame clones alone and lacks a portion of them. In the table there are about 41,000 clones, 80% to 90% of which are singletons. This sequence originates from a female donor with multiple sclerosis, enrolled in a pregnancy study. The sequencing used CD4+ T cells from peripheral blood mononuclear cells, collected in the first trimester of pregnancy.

The CDR3 bases are TGTGCCAGTAGCACTTTAGCGGGAGCTCGCACAGATACGCAGTATTTT. Translated, it gives CASSTLAGARTDTQYF. V and J are TRBV19 and TRBJ2-3; TRBD2 agrees at 9 bases. The CDR3 is 16 residues long. V gave up 6 bases and J gave up 1 base; unmatched junction bases: 8. CDR1 is LNHDA and CDR2 is SQIVND in the germline V gene (reference sequence).